This paragraph covers one T cell receptor (beta chain) sequence. Its target is not known. Assay used: immunoSEQ multiplex PCR; TCRdb lists only in-frame clones, some missing. The table shows some 150,000 clones, with 87% occurring only once. This record comes from a study of cytomegalovirus exposure and HLA in healthy donors. Study-level background: It was reported in a later analysis that the 120 or so validation repertoires used the same platform as the approximately 670 first-cohort repertoires.

Findings and caveats of the study: Rare sequences made up most TCRs, while some public TCRs were found in many donors. Among the CMV-associated chains, three were confirmed in vitro as specific for CMV antigens.

The donors were members of the validation cohort comprising over a hundred subjects, separate from the roughly 640-subject first cohort. Germline V gene data show CDR1 as SGHTA and CDR2 as FQGNSA. The CDR3 is made up of 13 amino acids. V lost 5 bases and J lost 4, with 9 bases in between. This clonotype originated in a man between 18 and 29 years old in good health and CMV-seropositive. The sample taken for sequencing was PBMCs. The chain carries TRBV7-2 and TRBJ1-5; tentative D call: TRBD1 (6 bases). CDR3 in amino acids: CASSPDRNQPQHF. The CDR3 nucleotides are TGTGCCAGCAGCCCGGACAGAAATCAGCCCCAGCATTTT. The whole variable domain, remainder taken from reference TRBV7-2 and TRBJ1-5, is GAGVSQSPSNKVTEKGKDVELRCDPISGHTALYWYRQSLGQGLEFLIYFQGNSAPDKSGLPSDRFSAERTGGSVSTLTIQRTQQEDSAVYLCASSPDRNQPQHFGDGTRLSIL.